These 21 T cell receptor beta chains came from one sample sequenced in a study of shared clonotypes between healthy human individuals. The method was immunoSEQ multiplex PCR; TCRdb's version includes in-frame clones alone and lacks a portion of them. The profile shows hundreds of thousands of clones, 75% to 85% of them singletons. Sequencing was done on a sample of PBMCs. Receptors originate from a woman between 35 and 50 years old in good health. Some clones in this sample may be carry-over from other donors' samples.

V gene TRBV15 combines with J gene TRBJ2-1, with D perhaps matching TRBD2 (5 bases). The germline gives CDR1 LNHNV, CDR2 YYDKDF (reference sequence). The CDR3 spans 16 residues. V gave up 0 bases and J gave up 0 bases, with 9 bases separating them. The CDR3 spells CATSRDGGNSYNEQFF. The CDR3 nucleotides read TGTGCCACCAGCAGAGATGGAGGCAACTCCTACAATGAGCAGTTCTTC.

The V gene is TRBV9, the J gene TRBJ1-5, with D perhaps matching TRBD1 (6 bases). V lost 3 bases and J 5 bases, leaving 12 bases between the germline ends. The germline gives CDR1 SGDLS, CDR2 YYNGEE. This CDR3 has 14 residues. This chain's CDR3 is CASSGGQSDQPQHF. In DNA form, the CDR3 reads TGTGCCAGCAGCGGAGGACAGTCCGATCAGCCCCAGCATTTT.

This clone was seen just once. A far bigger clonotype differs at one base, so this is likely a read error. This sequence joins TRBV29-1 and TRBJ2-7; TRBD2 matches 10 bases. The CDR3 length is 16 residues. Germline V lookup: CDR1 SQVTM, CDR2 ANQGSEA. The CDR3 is CSVEGLAGADPDERYF. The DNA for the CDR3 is TGCAGCGTTGAAGGGCTAGCGGGAGCGGACCCGGACGAGCGGTACTTC.

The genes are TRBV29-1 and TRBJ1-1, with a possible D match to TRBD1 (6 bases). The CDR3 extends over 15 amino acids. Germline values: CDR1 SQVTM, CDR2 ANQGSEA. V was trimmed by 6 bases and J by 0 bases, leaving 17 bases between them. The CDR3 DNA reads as TGCAGCGTCGCGACTCAGGGGTCCATGAACACTGAAGCTTTCTTT. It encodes CSVATQGSMNTEAFF.

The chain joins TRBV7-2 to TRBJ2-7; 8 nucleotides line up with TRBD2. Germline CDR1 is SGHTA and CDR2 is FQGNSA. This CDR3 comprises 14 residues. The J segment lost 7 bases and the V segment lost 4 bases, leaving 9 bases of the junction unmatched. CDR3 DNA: TGTGCCAGCAGCTCCCGGCGGGGGGTGGGGGAGCAGTACTTC. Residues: CASSSRRGVGEQYF.

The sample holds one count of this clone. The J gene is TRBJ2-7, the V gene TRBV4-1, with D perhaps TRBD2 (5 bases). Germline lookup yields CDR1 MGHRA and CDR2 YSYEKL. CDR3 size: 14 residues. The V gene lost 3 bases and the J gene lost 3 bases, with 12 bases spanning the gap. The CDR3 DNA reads TGCGCCAGCAGCCAGGAAGGGAGCGGCTACGAGCAGTACTTC. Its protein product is CASSQEGSGYEQYF.

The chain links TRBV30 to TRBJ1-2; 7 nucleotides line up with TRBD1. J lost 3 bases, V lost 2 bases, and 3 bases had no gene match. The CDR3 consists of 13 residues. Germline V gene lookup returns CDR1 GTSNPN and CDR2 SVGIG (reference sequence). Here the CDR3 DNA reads TGTGCCTGGAGTAGGGGGCATTACTATGGCTACACCTTC. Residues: CAWSRGHYYGYTF.

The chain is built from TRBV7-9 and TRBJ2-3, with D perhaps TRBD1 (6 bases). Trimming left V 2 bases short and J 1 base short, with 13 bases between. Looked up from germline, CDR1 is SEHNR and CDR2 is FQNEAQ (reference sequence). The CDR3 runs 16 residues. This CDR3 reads CASSLRSGVGTDTQYF. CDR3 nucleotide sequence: TGTGCCAGCAGCTTACGCTCAGGGGTAGGCACAGATACGCAGTATTTT. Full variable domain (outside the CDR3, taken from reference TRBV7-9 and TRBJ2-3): DTGVSQNPRHKITKRGQNVTFRCDPISEHNRLYWYRQTLGQGPEFLTYFQNEAQLEKSRLLSDRFSAERPKGSFSTLEIQRTEQGDSAMYLCASSLRSGVGTDTQYFGPGTRLTVL.

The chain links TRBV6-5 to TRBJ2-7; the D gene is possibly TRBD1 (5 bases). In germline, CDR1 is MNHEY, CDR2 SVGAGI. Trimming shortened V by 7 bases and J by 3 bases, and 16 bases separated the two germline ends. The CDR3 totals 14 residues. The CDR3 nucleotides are TGTGCCAGCACCCGTAACAGGAAAAGCTACGAGCAGTACTTC. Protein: CASTRNRKSYEQYF.

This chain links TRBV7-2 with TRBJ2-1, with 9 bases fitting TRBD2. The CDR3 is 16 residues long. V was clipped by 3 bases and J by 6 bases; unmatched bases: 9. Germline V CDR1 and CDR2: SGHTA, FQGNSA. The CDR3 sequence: CASSFFSGSGPNEQFF. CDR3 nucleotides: TGTGCCAGCAGCTTCTTTAGCGGGAGTGGCCCCAATGAGCAGTTCTTC.

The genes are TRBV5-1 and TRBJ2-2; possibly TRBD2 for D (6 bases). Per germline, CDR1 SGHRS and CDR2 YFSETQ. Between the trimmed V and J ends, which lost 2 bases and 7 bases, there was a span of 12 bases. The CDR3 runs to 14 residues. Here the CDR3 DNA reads TGCGCCAGCAGCTTCCTGCCCGGGGGCGGGGAGCTGTTTTTT. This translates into CASSFLPGGGELFF.

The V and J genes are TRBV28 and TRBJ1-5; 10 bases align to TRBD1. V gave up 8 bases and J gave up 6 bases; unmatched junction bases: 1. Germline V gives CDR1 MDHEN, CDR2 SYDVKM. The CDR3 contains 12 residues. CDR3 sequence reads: CASWDRGQPQHF. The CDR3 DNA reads TGTGCCAGCTGGGACAGGGGTCAGCCCCAGCATTTT.

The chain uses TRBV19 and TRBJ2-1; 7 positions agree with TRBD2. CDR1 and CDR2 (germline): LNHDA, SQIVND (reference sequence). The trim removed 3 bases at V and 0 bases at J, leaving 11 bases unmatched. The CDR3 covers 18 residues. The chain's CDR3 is CASSIGLRAGLSYNEQFF. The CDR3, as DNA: TGTGCCAGTAGTATCGGTCTGAGAGCGGGACTCTCCTACAATGAGCAGTTCTTC.

DNA of the CDR3: TGTGCCAGCAGCTTAGAACTGACCTCGCCCGTTTACAATGAGCAGTTCTTC. This translates into CASSLELTSPVYNEQFF. This rearrangement joins TRBV5-6 to TRBJ2-1; D gene unclear. V was trimmed by 2 bases and J by 4 bases, leaving 19 bases between them. The germline CDR1 and CDR2 sequences are SGHDT and YYEEEE. The CDR3 runs to 17 residues.

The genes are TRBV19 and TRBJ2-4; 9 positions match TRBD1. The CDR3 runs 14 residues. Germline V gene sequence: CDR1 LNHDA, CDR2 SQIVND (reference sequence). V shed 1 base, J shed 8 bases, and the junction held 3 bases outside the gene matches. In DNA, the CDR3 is TGTGCCAGTAGTATAGGACAGGGGGTTTACATTCAGTACTTC. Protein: CASSIGQGVYIQYF.

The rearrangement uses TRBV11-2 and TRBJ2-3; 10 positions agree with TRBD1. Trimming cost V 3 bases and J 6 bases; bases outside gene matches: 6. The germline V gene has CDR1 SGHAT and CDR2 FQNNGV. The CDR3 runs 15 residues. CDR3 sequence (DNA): TGTGCCAGCAGCTTGGGATGGGACAGGGGCGATACGCAGTATTTT. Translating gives CASSLGWDRGDTQYF.

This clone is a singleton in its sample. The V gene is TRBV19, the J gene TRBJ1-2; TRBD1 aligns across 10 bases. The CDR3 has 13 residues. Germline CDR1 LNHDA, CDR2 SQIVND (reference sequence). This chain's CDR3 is CVSRGTGAYGYTF. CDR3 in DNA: TGTGTCTCGAGGGGGACAGGGGCTTATGGCTACACCTTC.

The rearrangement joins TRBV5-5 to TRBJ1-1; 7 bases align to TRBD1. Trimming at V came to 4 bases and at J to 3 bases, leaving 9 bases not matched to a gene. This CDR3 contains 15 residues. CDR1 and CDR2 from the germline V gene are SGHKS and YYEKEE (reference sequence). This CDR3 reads CASSPAPGQHTEAFF. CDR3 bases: TGTGCCAGCAGCCCCGCCCCGGGACAGCACACTGAAGCTTTCTTT.

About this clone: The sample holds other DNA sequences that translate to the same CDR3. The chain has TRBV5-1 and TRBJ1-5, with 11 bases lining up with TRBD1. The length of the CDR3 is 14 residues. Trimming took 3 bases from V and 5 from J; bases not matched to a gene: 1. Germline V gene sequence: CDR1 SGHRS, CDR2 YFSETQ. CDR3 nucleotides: TGCGCCAGCAGCTCGGGACAGGGGGATCAGCCCCAGCATTTT. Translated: CASSSGQGDQPQHF.

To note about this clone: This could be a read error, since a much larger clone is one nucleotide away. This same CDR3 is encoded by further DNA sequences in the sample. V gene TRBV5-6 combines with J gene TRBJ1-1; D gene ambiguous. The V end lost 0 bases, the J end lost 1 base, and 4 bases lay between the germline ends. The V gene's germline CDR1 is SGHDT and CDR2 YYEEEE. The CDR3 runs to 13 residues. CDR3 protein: CASSLEGNTEAFF. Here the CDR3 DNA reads TGTGCCAGCAGCTTGGAAGGGAACACTGAAGCTTTCTTT.

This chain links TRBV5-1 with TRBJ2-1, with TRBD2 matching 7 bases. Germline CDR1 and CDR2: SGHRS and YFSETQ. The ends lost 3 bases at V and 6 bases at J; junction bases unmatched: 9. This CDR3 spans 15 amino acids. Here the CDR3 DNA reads TGCGCCAGCAGCTCCTCAACGGGAGGCCCCAATGAGCAGTTCTTC. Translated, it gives CASSSSTGGPNEQFF.